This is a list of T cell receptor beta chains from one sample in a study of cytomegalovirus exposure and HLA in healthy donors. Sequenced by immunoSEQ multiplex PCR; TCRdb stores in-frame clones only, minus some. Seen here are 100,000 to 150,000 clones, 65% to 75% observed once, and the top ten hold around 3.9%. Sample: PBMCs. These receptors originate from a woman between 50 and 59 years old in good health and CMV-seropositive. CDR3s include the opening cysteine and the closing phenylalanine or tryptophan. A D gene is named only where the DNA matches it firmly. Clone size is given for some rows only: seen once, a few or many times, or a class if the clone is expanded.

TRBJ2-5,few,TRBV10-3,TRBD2,TGTGCCATCAGTGCAAGCCGGGGACTAGAAGAGACCCAGTACTTC,CAISASRGLEETQYF
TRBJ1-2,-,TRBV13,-,TGTGCCAGCAGCTTAAACCGGGGTGCTAACTATGGCTACACCTTC,CASSLNRGANYGYTF
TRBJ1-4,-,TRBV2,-,TGTGCCAGCACCGCAGGCCCAACTAATGAAAAACTGTTTTTT,CASTAGPTNEKLFF
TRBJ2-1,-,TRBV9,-,TGTGCCAGCAGCGTAGCAGGAGGGTCTCACAATGAGCAGTTCTTC,CASSVAGGSHNEQFF
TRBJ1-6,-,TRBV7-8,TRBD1,TGTGCCAGCAGCTTAGCGCTGAGACAGGGGGAACCCCTCCACTTT,CASSLALRQGEPLHF
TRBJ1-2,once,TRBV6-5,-,TGTGCCAGCGCCGAGCGGTCTAACTATGGCTACACCTTC,CASAERSNYGYTF
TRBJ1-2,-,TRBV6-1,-,TGTGCCAGCAGAGTGGGGGGGGCGCGGGGCTACACCTTC,CASRVGGARGYTF
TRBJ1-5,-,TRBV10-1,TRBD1,TGCGCCAGCAGTGCAACAGGGGATCAGCCCCAGCATTTT,CASSATGDQPQHF
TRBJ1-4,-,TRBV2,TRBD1,TGTGCCAGTTTGCAACAGGGGGTCGAAAAACTGTTTTTT,CASLQQGVEKLFF
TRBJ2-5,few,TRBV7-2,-,TGTGCCAGCAGCTTATCTCGAGAGACCCAGTACTTC,CASSLSRETQYF
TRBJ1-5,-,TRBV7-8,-,TGTGCCAGCAGCTGGCCGGGACAGCCCCAGCATTTT,CASSWPGQPQHF
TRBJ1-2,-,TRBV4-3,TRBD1,TGCGCCAGCAGCCAAACCCGACAGGGGACCTATGGCTACACCTTC,CASSQTRQGTYGYTF
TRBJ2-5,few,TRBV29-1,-,TGCAGCGTTACGAAGACATCCGGAGAGACCCAGTACTTC,CSVTKTSGETQYF
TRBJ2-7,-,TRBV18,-,TGTGCCAGCTCACCACCAAGCGGAAGCTCCTACGAGCAGTACTTC,CASSPPSGSSYEQYF
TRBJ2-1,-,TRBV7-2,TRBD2,TGTGCCAGCAGCCACATAAGCGGGGGGCCCTACAATGAGCAGTTCTTC,CASSHISGGPYNEQFF
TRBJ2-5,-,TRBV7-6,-,TGTGCCAGCAGTCAAACAGCTCTCTGGGAGACCCAGTACTTC,CASSQTALWETQYF
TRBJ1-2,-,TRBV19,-,TGTGCCAGTAGTATAGAGCTGAGGGCAGGAATCTATGGCTACACCTTC,CASSIELRAGIYGYTF
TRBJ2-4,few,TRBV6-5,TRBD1,TGTGCCACCGGACAGGGGAACAAAAACATTCAGTACTTC,CATGQGNKNIQYF
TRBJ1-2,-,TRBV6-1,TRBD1,TGTGCCAGCAGTGATTACCACAGGGACAGCAACTATGGCTACACCTTC,CASSDYHRDSNYGYTF
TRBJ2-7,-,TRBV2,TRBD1,TGTGCCAGCAGTGGTGGACAGGCGAGCTCCTACGAGCAGTACTTC,CASSGGQASSYEQYF
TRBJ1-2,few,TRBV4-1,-,TGCGCCAGCAGCCTTACGCCCCCGGGGGTGGGCTATGGCTACACCTTC,CASSLTPPGVGYGYTF
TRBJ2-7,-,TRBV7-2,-,TGTGCCAGCAGCCTCGGACAGAAAACCTACGAGCAGTACTTC,CASSLGQKTYEQYF
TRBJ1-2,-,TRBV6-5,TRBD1,TGTGCCAGCAGTTACTCGAGGGACAGGGGGACCTATGGCTACACCTTC,CASSYSRDRGTYGYTF
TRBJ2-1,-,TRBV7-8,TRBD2,TGTGCCAGCAGCTTAGATCCCGGGACTAGTTACAATGAGCAGTTCTTC,CASSLDPGTSYNEQFF
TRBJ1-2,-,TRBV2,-,TGTGCCAGCAGTAACAGGGCTCGCGGCTACACCTTC,CASSNRARGYTF
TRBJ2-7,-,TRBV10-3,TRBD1,TGTGCCATCAGCCAGACAGGGGGATCCTACGAGCAGTACTTC,CAISQTGGSYEQYF
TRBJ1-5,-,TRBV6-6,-,TGTGCCAGCAGTTACGGGTCAGGGGGCAATCAGCCCCAGCATTTT,CASSYGSGGNQPQHF
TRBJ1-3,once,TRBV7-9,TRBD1,TGTGCCAGCAGCCCTTGGGACAGGGGGCAAGGAAACACCATATATTTT,CASSPWDRGQGNTIYF
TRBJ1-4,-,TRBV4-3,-,TGCGCCAGCAGCCAAGATGGGAGTTTCGAGGATGAAAAACTGTTTTTT,CASSQDGSFEDEKLFF
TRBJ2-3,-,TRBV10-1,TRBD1,TGCGCCAGCAGTGACAGGGGGCGAACAGATACGCAGTATTTT,CASSDRGRTDTQYF
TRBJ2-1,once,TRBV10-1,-,TGCGCCAGCAGTGGTATCGACAATGAGCAGTTCTTC,CASSGIDNEQFF
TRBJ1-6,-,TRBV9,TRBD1,TGTGCCAGCAGCGACACAGGGGGCGTCTCACCCCTCCACTTT,CASSDTGGVSPLHF
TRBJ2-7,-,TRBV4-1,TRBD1,TGCGCCAGCAGTCCCAAAACTCCCGGGACAGGGCTGCCCTACGAGCAGTACTTC,CASSPKTPGTGLPYEQYF
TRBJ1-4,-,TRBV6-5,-,TGTGCCAGCAGTTACTCGGGCCAGGGTCATGAAAAACTGTTTTTT,CASSYSGQGHEKLFF
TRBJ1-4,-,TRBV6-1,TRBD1,TGTGCCAGCAGTGAAACCGGGACAGGCTCAGAAAAACTGTTTTTT,CASSETGTGSEKLFF
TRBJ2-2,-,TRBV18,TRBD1,TGTGCCAGCTCACTCCAAACTTGGACAGGGGTGAACACCGGGGAGCTGTTTTTT,CASSLQTWTGVNTGELFF
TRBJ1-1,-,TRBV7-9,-,TGTGCCAGCAGCTTAGTTCTGCCGGAGACTGAAGCTTTCTTT,CASSLVLPETEAFF
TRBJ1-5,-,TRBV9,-,TGTGCCAGCAGCGTGGAGGGAGCCGATCAGCCCCAGCATTTT,CASSVEGADQPQHF
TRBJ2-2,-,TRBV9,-,TGTGCCAGCAGCGTGACACAGGATGGCACCGGGGAGCTGTTTTTT,CASSVTQDGTGELFF
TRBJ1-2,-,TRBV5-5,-,TGTGCCAGCAGCCCGCAGGAGGGGAAGGGCTACACCTTC,CASSPQEGKGYTF
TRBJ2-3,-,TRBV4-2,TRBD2,TGTGCCAGCAGCCAAGTTCTAGCGGGGGGGCCGAGCACAGATACGCAGTATTTT,CASSQVLAGGPSTDTQYF
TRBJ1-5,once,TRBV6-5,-,TGTGCCAGCAGTGAATTCCCAGGCAATCAGCCCCAGCATTTT,CASSEFPGNQPQHF
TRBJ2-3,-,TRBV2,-,TGTGCCAGCAGTGGGACTTCAGATACGCAGTATTTT,CASSGTSDTQYF